Listed below are T cell receptor beta chains from one sample, sequenced in a study of T cells in Graves' hyperthyroidism and ophthalmopathy. MiXCR, run by TCRdb on the multiplex PCR reads, gives a single entry per CDR3 protein. The sample records roughly 510,000 distinct CDR3 sequences, roughly 45% being singletons. Sequenced sample: peripheral blood or thyroid tissue (not recorded which). The origin of the receptors is an adult woman with Graves' disease, either hyperthyroidism or ophthalmopathy (not recorded which). Both conserved end residues are part of each CDR3. Fields, in order: J gene, D gene, V gene, CDR3 protein. D genes are given only for firm matches.

TRBJ1-5 TRBD1 TRBV19 CASSSGQGIPAGPQHF
TRBJ2-7 . TRBV4-2 CASSQDLGTPYEQYF
TRBJ2-7 TRBD1 TRBV2 CASHQDREYEQYF
TRBJ2-7 . TRBV30 CAWTKDEGYEQYF
TRBJ2-7 TRBD2 TRBV15 CATSVQPGLAGVYEQYF
TRBJ1-1 . TRBV29-1 CSVLGLGTEAFF
TRBJ2-5 TRBD2 TRBV7-2 CASSSRSGRPSQETQYF
TRBJ2-7 . TRBV5-1 CASSLDPSSYEQYF
TRBJ2-6 . TRBV5-1 CATFLAGANVLTF
TRBJ2-2 . TRBV13 CASSFLQVPTGELFF
TRBJ1-6 TRBD1 TRBV5-4 CASSLAGQGRSPLHF
TRBJ1-1 . TRBV29-1 CSGGTGEAFF
TRBJ2-2 TRBD2 TRBV24-1 CASSNSGRFTGELFF
TRBJ1-2 . TRBV5-1 CASSLATVRYGYTF
TRBJ2-6 . TRBV15 CATSRDRRTSQSSGANVLTF
TRBJ2-2 . TRBV5-1 CASSRVPGARELFF
TRBJ2-5 . TRBV10-2 CAISEDGSPRETQYF
TRBJ2-5 TRBD2 TRBV20-1 CSASLRGRETQYF
TRBJ2-5 . TRBV20-1 CSASRSVNQPQYF
TRBJ2-1 TRBD1 TRBV2 CASRLGQGNYNEQFF
TRBJ1-4 . TRBV7-9 CASTGPPTQKLFF
TRBJ1-2 TRBD1 TRBV24-1 CATSAGTGGYGYTF
TRBJ2-2 TRBD2 TRBV10-3 CASRELASNTGELFF
TRBJ1-5 . TRBV15 CATSGPGSNQPQHF
TRBJ1-1 TRBD1 TRBV7-2 CASSPYSGGRGTEAFF
TRBJ1-5 . TRBV12-3/TRBV12-4 CASSLGSQWAPSRSQHF
TRBJ2-7 TRBD2 TRBV12-3/TRBV12-4 CASSFLAGGDCYF
TRBJ2-6 . TRBV6-1 CASRDRAGANVLTF
TRBJ2-7 TRBD2 TRBV14 CASSQEWGGEQYF
TRBJ1-2 . TRBV6-5 CASSYGAGGYGYTF
TRBJ2-5 . TRBV29-1 CSQDLGSQETQYF
TRBJ1-1 . TRBV6-6 CASSYRVEAFF
TRBJ2-7 TRBD2 TRBV5-1 CASSLRTSGNGELYF
TRBJ2-1 . TRBV15 CATSREVGSSYNEQFF
TRBJ2-7 . TRBV25-1 CASSEFGKTYEQYF
TRBJ2-7 . TRBV7-9 CASSFLAGNEQYF
TRBJ2-5 TRBD2 TRBV25-1 CASSESGGGLAGETQYF
TRBJ1-6 . TRBV25-1 CASSLAYRQTASSYNSPLHF
TRBJ1-2 TRBD1 TRBV24-1 CATDPTGMGGYTF
TRBJ2-2 TRBD2 TRBV7-8 CASRRRAGGLGTGELFF
TRBJ1-4 . TRBV11-3 CASSLGDSTNEKLFF
TRBJ1-1 . TRBV11-2 CASSSRAIGPEAFF
TRBJ1-1 . TRBV7-6 CASSLALTGGAEAFF
TRBJ2-5 TRBD2 TRBV20-1 CSARGSSSGKREVKETQYF
TRBJ1-2 . TRBV7-9 CASSLAFMDGGRVYGYTF